This T cell receptor beta chain emerged from a study of CXCR3-negative and CXCR3-positive naive CD8 T cells. UMI-labeled 5' RACE TRB cDNA libraries were prepared from the cells. With the 5' RACE reads reprocessed, TCRdb shows one record per CDR3 protein and no DNA. The sample data list over 100,000 distinct CDR3 sequences. On this clonotype: Its target is not known.

This CDR3 contains 14 residues. Germline V gives CDR1 SGHRS, CDR2 YFSETQ. Study results and limitations: Hydrophobicity was higher for TRB CDR3s found in CXCR3-positive naive cells than in CXCR3-negative naive cells.

The receptor was isolated from a human donor in good health. Some clones in this sample may be carry-over from other donors' samples. The chain is built from TRBV5-1 and TRBJ2-7; TCRdb lists TRBD1, though no DNA is available to test this call. The sequenced sample was naive CXCR3+ CD8+ T cells from blood. Subset denoted: CD45RO-CCR7+CD27+CD95- naive CD8+ T cells expressing CXCR3 (TNR3+). This CDR3 reads CARSWGHPNYEQYF.